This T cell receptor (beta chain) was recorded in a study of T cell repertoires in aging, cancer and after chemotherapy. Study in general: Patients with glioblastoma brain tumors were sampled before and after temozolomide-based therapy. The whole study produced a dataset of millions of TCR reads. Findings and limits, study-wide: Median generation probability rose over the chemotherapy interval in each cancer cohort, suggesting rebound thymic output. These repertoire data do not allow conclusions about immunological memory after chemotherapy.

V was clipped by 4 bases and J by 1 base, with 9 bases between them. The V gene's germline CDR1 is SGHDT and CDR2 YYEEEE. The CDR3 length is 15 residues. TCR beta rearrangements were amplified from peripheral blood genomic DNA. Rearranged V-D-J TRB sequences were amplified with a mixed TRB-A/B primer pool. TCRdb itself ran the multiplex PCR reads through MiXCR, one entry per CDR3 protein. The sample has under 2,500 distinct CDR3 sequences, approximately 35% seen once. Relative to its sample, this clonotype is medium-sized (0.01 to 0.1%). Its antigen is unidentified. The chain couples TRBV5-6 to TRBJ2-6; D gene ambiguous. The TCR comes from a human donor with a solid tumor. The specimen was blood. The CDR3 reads CASSGRGSGANVLTF. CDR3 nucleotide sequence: TGTGCCAGCAGCGGACGTGGGTCTGGGGCCAACGTCCTGACTTTC.